The 22 T cell receptor beta chains in this list originate from one sample, sequenced in a study of T-cell reconstitution after alpha-beta-depleted transplantation in children. The TCRbeta library incorporated unique molecular identifiers. Each CDR3 protein is one row after TCRdb ran MiXCR on the PCR reads. Of about 230,000 distinct CDR3 sequences listed, 8.5% to 10% are singletons. The sample here was PBMCs from the stem cell graft donor, taken from the stem cell graft. All receptors derive from a human donor who donated a stem cell graft to a child with acute lymphoblastic leukemia.

The chain links TRBV10-3 to TRBJ2-1; possibly TRBD1 for D (5 bases). The CDR3 consists of 14 residues. With 2 bases removed from V and 3 bases from J, the gap between germline ends came to 8 bases. The germline CDR1 and CDR2 sequences are ENHRY and SYGVKD. CDR3 DNA sequence: TGTGCCATCAGTGAGGACAGCGTCTACAATGAGCAGTTCTTC. Translated, it gives CAISEDSVYNEQFF.

This clonotype was detected many times. The rearrangement uses TRBV19 and TRBJ2-1; unclear D gene. Germline CDR1 LNHDA, CDR2 SQIVND (reference sequence). V was pared by 7 bases and J by 0 bases, with 7 bases between. The CDR3 is 13 amino acids. CDR3 coding DNA: TGTGCCAGTATGGAGAGCTCCTACAATGAGCAGTTCTTC. Residues: CASMESSYNEQFF.

This clonotype was detected only a few times. The rearrangement uses TRBV7-8 and TRBJ1-1, with a possible D match to TRBD1 (5 bases). There are 17 residues in the CDR3. V was cut by 5 bases and J by 0 bases, with 19 bases left in between. Germline CDR1 is SGHVS and CDR2 is FQNEAQ. DNA for the CDR3: TGTGCCAGCAGCCGCCTTGGAGAACAGGACCTGAACACTGAAGCTTTCTTT. Its translation: CASSRLGEQDLNTEAFF.

This clonotype has just a few counts. The CDR3 sequence is CSASIPRVGELFF. DNA for the CDR3: TGCAGTGCTAGCATCCCTCGGGTCGGGGAGCTGTTTTTT. The gene calls are TRBV20-1 and TRBJ2-2; D is undetermined. Germline V gene data show CDR1 as DFQATT and CDR2 as SNEGSKA (reference sequence). The CDR3 has 13 amino acids. Trimming removed 3 bases at V and 7 bases at J, with 12 bases between.

The rearrangement uses TRBV15 and TRBJ1-1; D not certain. The germline V and J ends were trimmed by 0 bases and 5 bases, with 7 bases remaining between them. CDR1 is LNHNV, CDR2 YYDKDF, per germline (reference sequence). The CDR3 has 13 residues. The DNA of the CDR3 is TGTGCCACCAGCAGAGAGAGGAGGACTGAAGCTTTCTTT. The encoded protein is CATSRERRTEAFF.

V is TRBV7-9 and J is TRBJ1-2; 10 nucleotides align to TRBD1. Losses at the gene ends were 4 bases for V and 6 bases for J; bases not matched to a gene: 5. CDR1 is SEHNR and CDR2 is FQNEAQ in the germline V gene (reference sequence). The CDR3 runs 14 residues. CDR3 in DNA: TGTGCCAGCAGCTCCGGACAGGGGGTGCATGGCTACACCTTC. Translated: CASSSGQGVHGYTF.

This clonotype came up a few times. This sequence joins TRBV5-1 and TRBJ1-6, with 8 bases lining up with TRBD1. The junction had 7 bases not matched to a gene; V was cut back by 8 bases and J by 9 bases. The CDR3 contains 13 residues. Per the germline V gene, CDR1 is SGHRS and CDR2 is YFSETQ. CDR3 nucleotide sequence: TGCGCCAGTAACGACAGGGGTGGTTCACCCCTCCACTTT. Encoded protein: CASNDRGGSPLHF.

The chain uses TRBV27 and TRBJ2-3, with 10 positions matching TRBD2. After removal of 5 bases from V and 0 bases from J, the junction contained 14 bases not matched to a gene. CDR3 length equals 19 residues. Germline CDR1 and CDR2: MNHEY and SMNVEV (reference sequence). CDR3 DNA: TGTGCCAGCAGTCCATCACTAGCGGGGATGCGCGCCAGCACAGATACGCAGTATTTT. Amino acid sequence: CASSPSLAGMRASTDTQYF.

The gene calls are TRBV12-3 or TRBV12-4 and TRBJ2-7; 11 positions agree with TRBD1. The trim removed 6 bases at V and 5 bases at J, leaving 9 bases unmatched. The CDR3 loop spans 15 amino acids. The CDR3: CASRNRDRGVHEQYF. The CDR3 region has the DNA TGTGCCAGCAGGAACCGGGACAGGGGGGTCCACGAGCAGTACTTC.

This clonotype was observed many times. CDR3 sequence: CASSYDGPNTEAFF. The CDR3 bases are TGTGCCAGCAGTTACGACGGGCCGAACACTGAAGCTTTCTTT. V and J are TRBV6-5 and TRBJ1-1, with D hard to call. V gave up 2 bases and J gave up 1 base, with 8 bases separating them. CDR3 length: 14 residues. Germline assignment: CDR1 MNHEY and CDR2 SVGAGI.

The CDR3 DNA is TGTGCCAGCAGCCTTGCCCGATTCTCCGGGGCCAACGTCCTGACTTTC. Translated: CASSLARFSGANVLTF. The genes are TRBV5-4 and TRBJ2-6; D unclear. The CDR3 runs 16 residues. V shed 4 bases and J shed 4 bases, with 15 bases lying between them. Germline V CDR1 and CDR2: SGHNT, YYREEE (reference sequence).

The V and J genes are TRBV18 and TRBJ2-1; 12 bases align to TRBD2. The V and J ends lost 0 bases and 4 bases, in that order; junction bases with no gene match: 1. Per germline, CDR1 KGHSH and CDR2 LQKENI. This CDR3 region has 16 residues. In DNA form, the CDR3 reads TGTGCCAGCTCACCACCGCTAGCGGGGGGGTACAATGAGCAGTTCTTC. The encoded protein is CASSPPLAGGYNEQFF.

This clonotype was seen many times. This chain joins TRBV10-2 and TRBJ2-5; 8 bases fit TRBD1. After removal of 4 bases from V and 3 bases from J, the junction contained 7 bases not matched to a gene. The CDR3 runs 15 residues. CDR1 and CDR2 (germline): WSHSY, SAAADI. In nucleotides, the CDR3 is TGCGCCAGCAGTGGGGAGCCGGGACAGGAAGAGACCCAGTACTTC. Protein sequence: CASSGEPGQEETQYF.

This clonotype was observed at least ten times. CDR3 nucleotides: TGCGCCAGCAGCTTGTACAGGGGGCCAGAGACCCAGTACTTC. Its translation is CASSLYRGPETQYF. The chain couples TRBV5-1 to TRBJ2-5; 9 bases align to TRBD1. The CDR3 consists of 14 residues. Germline V gene data show CDR1 as SGHRS and CDR2 as YFSETQ. Trimming took 1 base from V and 4 from J; bases not matched to a gene: 2. The full variable domain, completed using reference TRBV5-1 and TRBJ2-5, is KAGVTQTPRYLIKTRGQQVTLSCSPISGHRSVSWYQQTPGQGLQFLFEYFSETQRNKGNFPGRFSGRQFSNSRSEMNVSTLELGDSALYLCASSLYRGPETQYFGPGTRLLVL.

V usage is TRBV20-1 and J usage is TRBJ2-7, with 9 nucleotides matching TRBD1. After removal of 6 bases from V and 7 bases from J, the junction contained 19 bases not matched to a gene. Germline CDR1 is DFQATT and CDR2 is SNEGSKA (reference sequence). The length of the CDR3 is 16 residues. The CDR3 DNA follows: TGCAGTGCCATGAACATCGGACAGGGGTTAATCACGGAGCAGTACTTC. The encoded protein is CSAMNIGQGLITEQYF.

The chain has TRBV4-3 and TRBJ2-7, with 8 bases matching TRBD2. Germline CDR1 reads LGHNA; CDR2 reads YSLEER. Unmatched junction bases numbered 10, after V lost 0 bases and J lost 6 bases. The CDR3 has 16 amino acids. Here the CDR3 reads CASSQDGGGLAGEQYF. The DNA of the CDR3 is TGCGCCAGCAGCCAAGATGGCGGGGGGCTAGCCGGCGAGCAGTACTTC.

The chain combines TRBV5-6 with TRBJ2-7; D unclear. V was clipped by 6 bases and J by 5 bases, with 9 bases between them. The germline V gene has CDR1 SGHDT and CDR2 YYEEEE. The CDR3 runs to 11 residues. The CDR3 nucleotides read TGTGCCAGCACCCTCAACCACGAGCAGTACTTC. Its translation is CASTLNHEQYF.

The chain's CDR3 is CASSFHENTEAFF. The CDR3 DNA is TGTGCCAGCAGCTTTCACGAGAACACTGAAGCTTTCTTT. The gene calls are TRBV11-2 and TRBJ1-1; no definite D call. The CDR3 totals 13 residues. Germline values: CDR1 SGHAT, CDR2 FQNNGV. Trimming pared 3 bases from V and 1 base from J, leaving 6 bases between.

This clonotype was picked up many times. The V call is TRBV7-2, the J call TRBJ2-7; 12 bases fit TRBD2. Losses at the gene ends were 5 bases for V and 3 bases for J; bases not matched to a gene: 5. The germline V gene has CDR1 SGHTA and CDR2 FQGNSA. CDR3 length: 15 amino acids. CDR3 sequence (DNA): TGTGCCAGCAGCCCAGCGACTAGCGGGGGCTACGAGCAGTACTTC. The encoded protein is CASSPATSGGYEQYF. Full variable domain (rest looked up from reference TRBV7-2 and TRBJ2-7): GAGVSQSPSNKVTEKGKDVELRCDPISGHTALYWYRQSLGQGLEFLIYFQGNSAPDKSGLPSDRFSAERTGGSVSTLTIQRTQQEDSAVYLCASSPATSGGYEQYFGPGTRLTVT.

This clonotype was picked up many times. The rearrangement joins TRBV20-1 to TRBJ1-1; no clear D. The length of the CDR3 is 15 residues. V dropped 3 bases and J dropped 1 base, with 15 bases sitting between them. Germline CDR1 reads DFQATT; CDR2 reads SNEGSKA (reference sequence). The chain's CDR3 is CSASVWAGANTEAFF. In nucleotides, the CDR3 is TGCAGTGCTAGCGTTTGGGCAGGAGCGAACACTGAAGCTTTCTTT.

The chain links TRBV29-1 to TRBJ1-2; TRBD1 is a possible D gene (6 bases). The CDR3 totals 12 residues. V was trimmed by 6 bases and J by 4 bases, leaving 12 bases between them. Germline V lookup: CDR1 SQVTM, CDR2 ANQGSEA. The CDR3: CSVLGGSYGYTF. In DNA, the CDR3 is TGCAGCGTACTAGGGGGATCCTATGGCTACACCTTC.

This clonotype was counted a few times. The chain combines TRBV7-2 with TRBJ1-4, with 7 bases identical to TRBD1. The germline V gene has CDR1 SGHTA and CDR2 FQGNSA. The V and J ends lost 4 bases and 10 bases, in that order; junction bases with no gene match: 12. This CDR3 has 15 amino acids. The CDR3 protein is CASSSQGGSVGKLFF. Here the CDR3 DNA reads TGTGCCAGCAGCTCCCAGGGGGGGAGTGTTGGAAAACTGTTTTTT.